The present entry profiles one T cell receptor (beta chain) with its context. V lost 1 base, J lost 5 bases, and 11 bases stayed unmatched. The CDR3 extends over 18 amino acids. Germline V gene sequence: CDR1 KGHSH, CDR2 LQKENI. The data originate from a study of shared clonotypes between healthy human individuals. Study overall: The study drew on two women and a few men aged 18 to 49 as donors.

The repertoire was sequenced with immunoSEQ multiplex PCR; TCRdb's copy has only in-frame clones and lacks some. The sample yields about 2.5 million clones, around 92% seen once. The V and J genes are TRBV18 and TRBJ2-7; 13 bases line up with TRBD2. This receptor was identified in a man younger than 35 in good health. Some clones in this sample may be carry-over from other donors' samples. The source material was naive CD4+ T cells from PBMCs. This sample's subset: CD45RA+ positively selected. DNA for the CDR3: TGTGCCAGCTCACCACGGTCCGGACTAGCGGGAGTCATCCACGAGCAGTACTTC. Protein product: CASSPRSGLAGVIHEQYF.